The 7 T cell receptor beta chains in this list originate from one sample, sequenced in a study of blood T cell repertoires in COVID-19. TCRdb's table, derived via immunoSEQ multiplex PCR, lists solely in-frame clones and lacks some. The sample lists around 65,000 clones; around 80% were seen once. Input material: peripheral blood. Source of these receptors: a human donor in a cohort sampled during active COVID-19.

The chain joins TRBV20-1 to TRBJ1-2; 8 positions agree with TRBD1. This CDR3 comprises 16 residues. V shed 3 bases and J 9 bases; nucleotides not matched to a gene: 18. Germline CDR1 and CDR2: DFQATT and SNEGSKA (reference sequence). CDR3 nucleotides: TGCAGTGCTAGTTCCCTACCTGACGGACAGGGAGAGCGCTACACCTTC. Translation: CSASSLPDGQGERYTF.

V usage is TRBV5-8 and J usage is TRBJ2-3; 10 bases fit TRBD2. Per germline, CDR1 SGHTS and CDR2 YDEGEE. This CDR3 is built from 19 residues. V shed 5 bases and J 2 bases; nucleotides not matched to a gene: 17. DNA for the CDR3: TGTGCCAGCAGTTCTGGTCCTAGCGGGAGTGGGCGATTCACAGATACGCAGTATTTT. It encodes CASSSGPSGSGRFTDTQYF.

This chain uses TRBV6-4 with TRBJ2-7, with TRBD1 identical over 10 bases. Germline trimming cut 3 bases from V and 4 bases from J; bases unmatched to any gene: 6. The CDR3 spans 15 residues. CDR1 is MRHNA, CDR2 SNTAGT, per germline. The DNA of the CDR3 is TGTGCCAGCAGTGAAGAAGGGACAGGGGCGTACGAGCAGTACTTC. It encodes CASSEEGTGAYEQYF.

This clone was recorded only once. This chain connects TRBV27 to TRBJ2-1; D unresolved. The V gene's germline CDR1 is MNHEY and CDR2 SMNVEV (reference sequence). V lost 3 bases and J 6 bases, leaving 9 bases between the germline ends. The CDR3 totals 13 residues. CDR3 bases: TGTGCCAGCAGTTTGGGTCGAGGCAATGAGCAGTTCTTC. Its translation is CASSLGRGNEQFF.

The CDR3 bases are TGCAGCGTTGTATCCAGCGGGAGAATCTTTGAGCAGTTCTTC. This gives the protein CSVVSSGRIFEQFF. The chain joins TRBV29-1 to TRBJ2-1; 8 nucleotides align to TRBD2. Germline V CDR1 and CDR2: SQVTM, ANQGSEA. The trim removed 4 bases at V and 9 bases at J, leaving 11 bases unmatched. This CDR3 region has 14 residues.

The chain combines TRBV5-5 with TRBJ2-1; 8 bases map to TRBD1. The CDR3 sequence is 16 residues long. With 2 bases clipped from V and 7 bases from J, the junction kept 11 bases outside the gene matches. The germline gives CDR1 SGHKS, CDR2 YYEKEE (reference sequence). Here the CDR3 reads CASSFNQGQGKNEQFF. CDR3 nucleotides: TGTGCCAGCAGCTTTAATCAAGGACAGGGCAAGAATGAGCAGTTCTTC. Variable domain in full (rest from reference TRBV5-5 and TRBJ2-1): DAGVTQSPTHLIKTRGQQVTLRCSPISGHKSVSWYQQVLGQGPQFIFQYYEKEERGRGNFPDRFSARQFPNYSSELNVNALLLGDSALYLCASSFNQGQGKNEQFFGPGTRLTVL.

CDR3 loop: CASSQGQYQETQYF. DNA for the CDR3: TGTGCCAGCAGCCAAGGACAGTACCAAGAGACCCAGTACTTC. The V gene is TRBV14, the J gene TRBJ2-5; D possibly corresponds to TRBD1 (5 bases). This CDR3 comprises 14 residues. Per the germline V gene, CDR1 is SGHDN and CDR2 is FVKESK. V lost 1 base to trimming and J lost 0 bases, with 6 bases between them.